The rows below give T cell receptor beta chains drawn from one sample of a study of blood T cell repertoires in COVID-19. Assay used: immunoSEQ multiplex PCR; TCRdb lists only in-frame clones, some missing. The sample records some 290,000 clones, 88% being singletons. Sequencing was carried out using peripheral blood. These receptors all come from a woman in her twenties or thirties with COVID-19, enrolled during active disease. CDR3s include the opening cysteine and the closing phenylalanine or tryptophan. The order of the fields is clone size, V gene, J gene, CDR3 length, D gene, CDR3 protein, CDR3 DNA. D genes are given only for firm matches. Expanded clones are given a class, and other clones once, few, many or no size at all.

.	TRBV6-2/TRBV6-3	TRBJ2-2	14	TRBD2	CASNPGLGTGELFF	TGTGCCAGCAACCCGGGACTAGGGACCGGGGAGCTGTTTTTT
.	TRBV5-8	TRBJ1-6	14	.	CASSLGHYNSPLHF	TGTGCCAGCAGCTTGGGGCATTATAATTCACCCCTCCACTTT
.	TRBV27	TRBJ1-2	18	TRBD1	CASSFAPSPGQGSYGYTF	TGTGCCAGCAGTTTCGCCCCTAGTCCGGGACAGGGGTCCTATGGCTACACCTTC
.	TRBV27	TRBJ1-4	14	TRBD1	CASRITGGQEKLFF	TGTGCCAGCAGGATAACAGGGGGTCAGGAAAAACTGTTTTTT
few	TRBV11-2	TRBJ2-7	15	TRBD1	CASSPYRGQGAQQYF	TGTGCCAGCAGCCCTTACCGTGGACAGGGGGCTCAGCAGTACTTC
.	TRBV7-2	TRBJ1-4	18	.	CASSLVPGFLATNEKLFF	TGTGCCAGCAGCTTAGTGCCAGGGTTTCTGGCAACTAATGAAAAACTGTTTTTT
.	TRBV5-1	TRBJ2-5	15	.	CASSLVPSGVETQYF	TGCGCCAGCAGCTTAGTCCCCTCGGGTGTTGAGACCCAGTACTTC
.	TRBV27	TRBJ1-1	15	.	CASSLRWGGHTEAFF	TGTGCCAGCAGTTTGCGGTGGGGGGGACACACTGAAGCTTTCTTT
.	TRBV7-2	TRBJ2-4	18	TRBD2	CASSLLAGGQVAKNIQYF	TGTGCCAGCAGCTTGCTAGCGGGAGGCCAAGTAGCCAAAAACATTCAGTACTTC
.	TRBV7-9	TRBJ2-3	15	.	CASSLRRASTDTQYF	TGTGCCAGCAGCTTAAGGAGGGCGAGCACAGATACGCAGTATTTT
.	TRBV13	TRBJ2-1	15	TRBD2	CASSPTSGRWGEQFF	TGTGCCAGCAGCCCTACTAGCGGGAGATGGGGTGAGCAGTTCTTC
.	TRBV19	TRBJ1-3	15	TRBD1	CASSTTGTSGNTIYF	TGTGCCAGTAGCACGACAGGGACCTCTGGAAACACCATATATTTT
.	TRBV13	TRBJ2-7	17	.	CASSVRSGTYYSYEQYF	TGTGCCAGCAGCGTTCGCTCCGGGACTTACTACTCCTACGAGCAGTACTTC
few	TRBV28	TRBJ2-7	16	TRBD2	CASSSMSGLAVYEQYF	TGTGCCAGCAGTTCTATGTCTGGCCTAGCGGTGTACGAGCAGTACTTC
.	TRBV4-1	TRBJ2-2	16	.	CASSQERTTNTGELFF	TGCGCCAGCAGCCAGGAGCGGACTACGAACACCGGGGAGCTGTTTTTT
.	TRBV2	TRBJ2-1	16	.	CASVGQGKSSYNEQFF	TGTGCCAGCGTCGGGCAGGGGAAAAGCTCCTACAATGAGCAGTTCTTC
.	TRBV5-1	TRBJ1-5	14	TRBD1	CASSRGQGDQPQHF	TGCGCCAGCAGCCGAGGACAGGGGGATCAGCCCCAGCATTTT
once	TRBV19	TRBJ2-1	17	TRBD2	CASSRPNFPSGHNEQFF	TGTGCCAGTAGTAGGCCGAATTTTCCTAGCGGACACAATGAGCAGTTCTTC
few	TRBV5-1	TRBJ1-4	14	.	CASSLSATNEKLFF	TGCGCCAGCAGCCTCTCCGCAACTAATGAAAAACTGTTTTTT
.	TRBV3-1/TRBV3-2	TRBJ1-4	14	TRBD1	CASSQGTVNEKLFF	TGTGCCAGCAGTCAAGGGACAGTTAATGAAAAACTGTTTTTT
.	TRBV10-3	TRBJ1-6	15	.	CAISEPEGTDSPLHF	TGTGCCATCAGTGAACCAGAGGGGACTGATTCACCCCTCCACTTT
.	TRBV2	TRBJ1-5	13	.	CASTGELSQPQHF	TGTGCCAGCACAGGGGAGTTGAGTCAGCCCCAGCATTTT
.	TRBV29-1	TRBJ1-5	14	.	CSVEIGGGNQPQHF	TGCAGCGTTGAGATAGGGGGAGGCAATCAGCCCCAGCATTTT
.	TRBV11-2	TRBJ2-5	15	TRBD2	CASSFWTSGKETQYF	TGTGCCAGCAGTTTTTGGACTAGCGGGAAAGAGACCCAGTACTTC
.	TRBV28	TRBJ1-1	10	.	CASRGPKAFF	TGTGCCAGCCGAGGCCCCAAAGCTTTCTTT
.	TRBV12-5	TRBJ2-1	21	TRBD2	CASGLALSGTSGRPSYNEQFF	TGTGCTAGTGGTTTGGCCCTATCCGGGACTAGCGGGAGACCATCCTACAATGAGCAGTTCTTC
once	TRBV6-5	TRBJ1-1	14	.	CASAPRQERTEAFF	TGTGCCAGCGCCCCCAGACAGGAGAGAACTGAAGCTTTCTTT
.	TRBV18	TRBJ1-6	14	TRBD1	CASSPGTGDSPLHF	TGTGCCAGCTCACCAGGGACAGGGGATTCACCCCTCCACTTT
.	TRBV5-1	TRBJ1-2	14	.	CASSLGRVDYGYTF	TGCGCCAGCAGCTTGGGGAGGGTCGACTATGGCTACACCTTC
.	TRBV20-1	TRBJ2-7	18	TRBD2	CSASRTAGTSGRAFEQYF	TGCAGTGCTAGTCGCACGGCCGGGACTAGCGGGAGGGCCTTCGAGCAGTACTTC
.	TRBV19	TRBJ2-7	15	TRBD2	CASSPQTGGTYEQYF	TGTGCCAGTAGTCCCCAGACGGGAGGAACCTACGAGCAGTACTTC
.	TRBV29-1	TRBJ2-1	12	.	CSVEDRGNEQFF	TGCAGCGTTGAAGACAGGGGCAATGAGCAGTTCTTC
.	TRBV5-6	TRBJ1-3	14	.	CASRTFGAGNTIYF	TGTGCCAGCAGGACGTTCGGGGCTGGAAACACCATATATTTT
.	TRBV19	TRBJ1-2	14	TRBD1	CASKGAGDVYGYTF	TGTGCCAGTAAGGGGGCTGGGGATGTCTATGGCTACACCTTC
.	TRBV24-1	TRBJ2-5	16	TRBD1	CATSDALQGAQETQYF	TGTGCCACCAGTGACGCCCTACAGGGGGCCCAAGAGACCCAGTACTTC
.	TRBV5-1	TRBJ1-2	15	TRBD1	CASSLDRGDQYGYTF	TGCGCCAGCAGCTTGGACAGGGGTGATCAGTATGGCTACACCTTC
.	TRBV4-1	TRBJ2-1	14	TRBD1	CASSQPDRAGEQFF	TGCGCCAGCAGCCAACCGGACAGGGCAGGTGAGCAGTTCTTC
.	TRBV27	TRBJ1-2	11	.	CASSSGGDYTF	TGTGCCAGCAGTTCCGGGGGTGACTACACCTTC
few	TRBV6-5	TRBJ2-7	11	.	CASRQLYEQYF	TGTGCCAGCAGGCAACTGTACGAGCAGTACTTC
.	TRBV10-1	TRBJ2-5	15	TRBD1	CASSPRTGYEETQYF	TGCGCCAGCAGTCCCAGGACAGGGTACGAGGAGACCCAGTACTTC
.	TRBV15	TRBJ2-1	15	TRBD2	CATSSPGLAKNEQFF	TGTGCCACCAGCAGCCCGGGACTAGCGAAGAATGAGCAGTTCTTC
.	TRBV6-6	TRBJ2-7	12	.	CASSPSLDEQYF	TGTGCCAGCAGTCCTTCTCTTGACGAGCAGTACTTC
.	TRBV5-1	TRBJ2-3	13	.	CASSLASTDTQYF	TGCGCCAGCAGCTTGGCTAGCACAGATACGCAGTATTTT
.	TRBV3-1/TRBV3-2	TRBJ1-1	13	.	CASRQGGNTEAFF	TGTGCCAGCAGGCAAGGAGGGAACACTGAAGCTTTCTTT
.	TRBV28	TRBJ2-1	16	TRBD2	CASSPTSGSSYNEQFF	TGTGCCAGCAGTCCTACTAGCGGGAGCTCCTACAATGAGCAGTTCTTC
.	TRBV27	TRBJ2-1	16	TRBD2	CASRPTGLAGGNEQFF	TGTGCCAGCAGGCCCACGGGACTAGCGGGAGGGAATGAGCAGTTCTTC
.	TRBV3-1/TRBV3-2	TRBJ2-7	15	TRBD2	CASSPRTSRIGEQYF	TGTGCCAGCAGCCCTCGGACTAGTCGTATTGGCGAGCAGTACTTC
.	TRBV28	TRBJ1-1	12	.	CASSGTHTEAFF	TGTGCCAGCAGTGGGACACACACTGAAGCTTTCTTT
once	TRBV6-5	TRBJ2-6	15	.	CASTSGVPGANVLTF	TGTGCCAGCACCTCGGGGGTCCCCGGGGCCAACGTCCTGACTTTC
.	TRBV19	TRBJ1-2	15	TRBD1	CASSIQGALNYGYTF	TGTGCCAGTAGTATTCAGGGGGCCCTAAACTATGGCTACACCTTC
.	TRBV2	TRBJ2-1	15	TRBD2	CASSVAGGSYNEQFF	TGTGCCAGCAGTGTTGCGGGAGGCTCCTACAATGAGCAGTTCTTC
.	TRBV2	TRBJ1-6	15	.	CASSEYQRGNSPLHF	TGTGCCAGCAGTGAATATCAGAGGGGGAATTCACCCCTCCACTTT
.	TRBV29-1	TRBJ2-7	11	TRBD1	CSVDRGYEQYF	TGCAGCGTAGACAGGGGTTACGAGCAGTACTTC
.	TRBV5-4	TRBJ2-3	15	.	CASSLGLAGGDTQYF	TGTGCCAGCAGCTTGGGGCTAGCCGGAGGAGATACGCAGTATTTT
.	TRBV2	TRBJ1-2	14	.	CASSEGGPLYGYTF	TGTGCCAGCAGTGAAGGGGGGCCTCTCTATGGCTACACCTTC